In this sample, the clone carrying this TCR beta chain turned up many times. The data originate from a study of identical twins. This CDR3 spans 16 amino acids. Trimming stripped 7 bases from V and 2 bases from J, with 19 bases between. Everyone who donated was a healthy Caucasian. A universal primer site was created by template switching, with the cDNA bearing unique molecular identifiers. TCRdb redid the calling of the 5' RACE reads with MiXCR, one entry per CDR3 protein. The sample records under 1 million distinct CDR3 sequences, over 9% being singletons. The same sample was also studied in work on yellow fever vaccine responses in identical twins.

This clonotype originated in a woman in her late teens or twenties in good health. The chain recombines TRBV12-3 or TRBV12-4 with TRBJ2-3, with unresolved D. The sequencing sample was made of PBMCs. Here the CDR3 DNA reads TGTGCCAGCACCCCTAAAGGAGCGAAACTCACAGATACGCAGTATTTT. This encodes CASTPKGAKLTDTQYF.